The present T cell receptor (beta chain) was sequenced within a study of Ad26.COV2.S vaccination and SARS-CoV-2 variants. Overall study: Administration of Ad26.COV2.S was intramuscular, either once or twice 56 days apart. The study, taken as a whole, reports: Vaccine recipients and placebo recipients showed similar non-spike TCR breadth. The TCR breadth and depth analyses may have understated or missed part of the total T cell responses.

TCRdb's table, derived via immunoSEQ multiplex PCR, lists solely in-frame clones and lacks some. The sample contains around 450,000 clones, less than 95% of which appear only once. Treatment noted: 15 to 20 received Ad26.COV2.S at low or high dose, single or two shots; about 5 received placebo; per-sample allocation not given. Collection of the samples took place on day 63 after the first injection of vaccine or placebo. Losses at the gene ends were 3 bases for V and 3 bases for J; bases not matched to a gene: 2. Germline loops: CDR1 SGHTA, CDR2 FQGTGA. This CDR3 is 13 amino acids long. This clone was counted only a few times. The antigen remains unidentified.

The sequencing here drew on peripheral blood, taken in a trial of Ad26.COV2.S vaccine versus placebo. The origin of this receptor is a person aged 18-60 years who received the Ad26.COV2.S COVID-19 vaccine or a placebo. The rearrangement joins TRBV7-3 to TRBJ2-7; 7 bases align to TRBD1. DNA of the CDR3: TGTGCCAGCAGCTTTGGGACAGACTACGAGCAGTACTTC. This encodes CASSFGTDYEQYF.